The source of this TCR beta chain is a study of shared clonotypes between healthy human individuals. Overall study: Sampling drew on donors who were a couple of women and a few men aged 18 to 49.

Per germline, CDR1 SGHTA and CDR2 FQGNSA. Trimming removed 5 bases at V and 2 bases at J, with 15 bases between. This CDR3 spans 15 amino acids. Of note for this clone: No antigen is known for it.

Broader study findings: Depth was large, yet rarefaction showed that sorted-subset sequencing was incomplete.

Here immunoSEQ multiplex PCR was the method, and the copy in TCRdb shows in-frame clones only, minus some. Altogether 2 million to 2.5 million clones are present, 93% being singletons, with the ten largest covering about 0.37%. This sequence was found in a man aged 18-30 years in good health. Some clones in this sample may be carry-over from other donors' samples. The rearrangement uses TRBV7-2 and TRBJ1-2, with D perhaps matching TRBD1 (6 bases). Material: naive CD4+ T cells from PBMCs. The subset: CD45RA+ positively selected. CDR3 in amino acids: CASSAVTGLNYGYTF. CDR3 bases: TGTGCCAGCAGCGCCGTCACAGGGCTAAACTATGGCTACACCTTC.